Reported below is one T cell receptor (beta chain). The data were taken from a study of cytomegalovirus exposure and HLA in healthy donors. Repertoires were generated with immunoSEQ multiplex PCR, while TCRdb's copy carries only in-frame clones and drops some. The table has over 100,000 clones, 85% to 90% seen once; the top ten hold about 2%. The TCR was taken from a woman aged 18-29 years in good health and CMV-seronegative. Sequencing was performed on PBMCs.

The CDR3 sequence: CASSFQAGVSAYEQYF. Written as DNA, the CDR3 is TGTGCCAGCAGCTTTCAAGCGGGAGTAAGTGCTTACGAGCAGTACTTC. V and J are TRBV7-2 and TRBJ2-7; 8 nucleotides match TRBD2. V was clipped by 3 bases and J by 4 bases; unmatched bases: 11. Per the germline V gene, CDR1 is SGHTA and CDR2 is FQGNSA. This CDR3 spans 16 amino acids.